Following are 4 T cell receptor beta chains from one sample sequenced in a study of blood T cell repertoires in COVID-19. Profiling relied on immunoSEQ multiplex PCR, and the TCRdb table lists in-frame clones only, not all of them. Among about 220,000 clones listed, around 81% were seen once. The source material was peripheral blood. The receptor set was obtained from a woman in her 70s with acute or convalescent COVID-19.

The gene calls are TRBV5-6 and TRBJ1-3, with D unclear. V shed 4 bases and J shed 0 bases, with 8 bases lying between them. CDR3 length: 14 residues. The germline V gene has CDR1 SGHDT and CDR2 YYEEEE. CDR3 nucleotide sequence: TGTGCCAGCAGCGGAGGTTTCTCTGGAAACACCATATATTTT. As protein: CASSGGFSGNTIYF.

In nucleotides, the CDR3 is TGTGCCAGCAGCCAAGACCTGCAAGGGACAGGGATTTCACCCCTCCACTTT. Residues: CASSQDLQGTGISPLHF. The chain combines TRBV4-2 with TRBJ1-6, with 9 bases identical to TRBD1. The CDR3 runs 17 residues. Per the germline V gene, CDR1 is LGHNA and CDR2 is YNFKEQ. V dropped 0 bases and J dropped 9; count of bases not matched to a gene: 9.

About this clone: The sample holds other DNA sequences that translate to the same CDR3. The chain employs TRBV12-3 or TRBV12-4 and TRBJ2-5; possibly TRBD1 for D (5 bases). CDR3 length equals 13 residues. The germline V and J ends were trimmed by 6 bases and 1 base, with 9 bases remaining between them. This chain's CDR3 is CASSRQRQETQYF. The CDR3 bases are TGTGCCAGCAGCCGACAGCGCCAAGAGACCCAGTACTTC.

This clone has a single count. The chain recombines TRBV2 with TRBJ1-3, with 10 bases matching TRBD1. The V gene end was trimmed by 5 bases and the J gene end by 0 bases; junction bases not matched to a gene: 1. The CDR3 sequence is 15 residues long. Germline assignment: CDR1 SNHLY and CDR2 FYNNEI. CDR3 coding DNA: TGTGCCAGCAGTCGGGACAGGGGCTCTGGAAACACCATATATTTT. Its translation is CASSRDRGSGNTIYF.